Listed here are 18 T cell receptor beta chains from one sample, sequenced in a study of blood T cell repertoires in COVID-19. Measured with immunoSEQ multiplex PCR; TCRdb has only the in-frame clones, and not every one. The repertoire consists of 230,000 or so clones, with approximately 82% occurring once and the leading ten covering over 1.2%. The sequenced sample consisted of peripheral blood. The source of these receptors is a woman aged 40 to 50 who had recovered from COVID-19.

This chain connects TRBV18 to TRBJ1-1; tentative D call: TRBD1 (5 bases). The CDR3 covers 14 residues. The germline V gene encodes CDR1 KGHSH and CDR2 LQKENI. V lost 3 bases, J lost 1 base, and 9 bases lay in between. The CDR3 sequence: CASSPGLTNTEAFF. CDR3 nucleotide sequence: TGTGCCAGCTCACCGGGACTCACGAACACTGAAGCTTTCTTT.

This sequence joins TRBV5-4 and TRBJ1-1; D is unresolved. This CDR3 spans 15 amino acids. With 0 bases removed from V and 4 bases from J, the gap between germline ends came to 13 bases. CDR1 is SGHNT, CDR2 YYREEE, per germline (reference sequence). The CDR3 DNA is TGTGCCAGCAGCTTGGGTGGCCTGTCTGGCACTGAAGCTTTCTTT. This codes for CASSLGGLSGTEAFF.

The chain has TRBV14 and TRBJ1-3; D is possibly TRBD1 (5 bases). The CDR3 is 15 amino acids. CDR1 and CDR2 from the germline V gene are SGHDN and FVKESK. With 2 bases removed from V and 4 bases from J, the gap between germline ends came to 12 bases. CDR3 nucleotides: TGTGCCAGCAGCCAAACCCAGGGACTCGGAAACACCATATATTTT. It yields the protein CASSQTQGLGNTIYF.

Worth noting for this clone: At one boundary the junction diverges from the germline segment, which might be a read error. The chain is built from TRBV20-1 and TRBJ2-4, with 8 bases identical to TRBD1. CDR1 is DFQATT, CDR2 SNEGSKA, per germline (reference sequence). The CDR3 is 11 amino acids. CDR3 bases: TGCAGTGCTAGAGATTCGGCAGGGGGCACTTTC. Its translation: CSARDSAGGTF.

V is TRBV7-8 and J is TRBJ1-6; D call uncertain. CDR1 and CDR2 from the germline V gene are SGHVS and FQNEAQ. This CDR3 has 16 amino acids. V lost 2 bases and J 7 bases, leaving 15 bases between the germline ends. The DNA for the CDR3 is TGTGCCAGCAGCTTACGCGGTTATACGAACAATTCACCCCTCCACTTT. This encodes CASSLRGYTNNSPLHF.

The V gene is TRBV15, the J gene TRBJ2-5, with 13 bases fitting TRBD2. After removal of 0 bases from V and 0 bases from J, the junction contained 7 bases not matched to a gene. Germline CDR1 reads LNHNV; CDR2 reads YYDKDF (reference sequence). The CDR3 spans 19 residues. DNA for the CDR3: TGTGCCACCAGCAGAGATTCCGGGGGACTAGCGGGGTACCAAGAGACCCAGTACTTC. Its protein is CATSRDSGGLAGYQETQYF.

The chain is built from TRBV28 and TRBJ1-2; 7 positions agree with TRBD1. Germline V gene data show CDR1 as MDHEN and CDR2 as SYDVKM. The CDR3 is 12 residues long. Germline trimming cut 6 bases from V and 5 bases from J; bases unmatched to any gene: 3. CDR3 amino acids: CASRKTGYGYTF. CDR3 sequence (DNA): TGTGCCAGCAGAAAGACAGGGTATGGCTACACCTTC.

This clone was seen just once. The J gene is TRBJ2-7, the V gene TRBV2; 9 positions agree with TRBD1. V lost 6 bases, J lost 8 bases, and 14 bases stayed unmatched. This CDR3 contains 15 residues. In germline, CDR1 is SNHLY, CDR2 FYNNEI. The CDR3 nucleotides read TGTGCCAGCAGGCAGAGGGACAGGGATCTAGGGAAGCAGTACTTC. It encodes CASRQRDRDLGKQYF.

Ten or more counts support this clone. The CDR3 coding sequence is TGTGCCAGCAGGGAGGACAGGGGATCTGGAAACACCATATATTTT. It is translated as CASREDRGSGNTIYF. The chain employs TRBV28 and TRBJ1-3; TRBD1 agrees at 9 bases. Looked up from germline, CDR1 is MDHEN and CDR2 is SYDVKM. The CDR3 loop spans 15 amino acids. Trimming removed 6 bases from V and 1 base from J; junction bases left unmatched: 4. Drawing the rest from reference TRBV28 and TRBJ1-3, the complete variable domain is DVKVTQSSRYLVKRTGEKVFLECVQDMDHENMFWYRQDPGLGLRLIYFSYDVKMKEKGDIPEGYSVSREKKERFSLILESASTNQTSMYLCASREDRGSGNTIYFGEGSWLTVV.

The sample holds one count of this clone. The chain uses TRBV25-1 and TRBJ1-5; D is perhaps TRBD1 (5 bases). Per the germline V gene, CDR1 is MGHDK and CDR2 is SYGVNS. The V end was cut by 1 base, the J end by 6 bases, with 16 bases between. The CDR3 has 16 residues. CDR3 nucleotide sequence: TGTGCCAGCAGTGAATCCTCGGGGGTTAGTGGTCAGCCCCAGCATTTT. This translates into CASSESSGVSGQPQHF.

This chain connects TRBV28 to TRBJ1-2; D is perhaps TRBD1 (5 bases). Trimming cost V 5 bases and J 3 bases, with 10 bases left between them. The CDR3 sequence is 13 residues long. CDR1 is MDHEN and CDR2 is SYDVKM in the germline V gene. CDR3 coding DNA: TGTGCCAGCAGTCCCGGGGGGGACTATGGCTACACCTTC. It specifies CASSPGGDYGYTF.

The rearrangement uses TRBV9 and TRBJ2-5; D possibly corresponds to TRBD1 (5 bases). This CDR3 region has 14 residues. V was trimmed by 5 bases and J by 2 bases, leaving 13 bases between them. Germline loops: CDR1 SGDLS, CDR2 YYNGEE. CDR3 nucleotides: TGTGCCAGCAGTGTCTCCCAGGGACAAGAGACCCAGTACTTC. Translated, it gives CASSVSQGQETQYF.

The CDR3 region is CASSISLASDTQYF. The CDR3 nucleotides are TGTGCCAGTAGTATAAGTCTAGCATCAGATACGCAGTATTTT. This sequence joins TRBV19 and TRBJ2-3, with a possible D match to TRBD2 (5 bases). The germline V and J ends were trimmed by 2 bases and 4 bases, with 10 bases remaining between them. The CDR3 spans 14 residues. Germline V gives CDR1 LNHDA, CDR2 SQIVND (reference sequence). The whole variable domain, remainder taken from reference TRBV19 and TRBJ2-3, is DGGITQSPKYLFRKEGQNVTLSCEQNLNHDAMYWYRQDPGQGLRLIYYSQIVNDFQKGDIAEGYSVSREKKESFPLTVTSAQKNPTAFYLCASSISLASDTQYFGPGTRLTVL.

V gene TRBV5-1 combines with J gene TRBJ1-3; D gene ambiguous. V lost 0 bases to trimming and J lost 2 bases, with 9 bases between them. Germline V CDR1 and CDR2: SGHRS, YFSETQ. This CDR3 has 15 residues. This CDR3 is CASSLDSGTGNTIYF. CDR3 nucleotide sequence: TGCGCCAGCAGCTTGGATTCGGGGACTGGAAACACCATATATTTT. Complete variable domain (other parts from reference TRBV5-1 and TRBJ1-3): KAGVTQTPRYLIKTRGQQVTLSCSPISGHRSVSWYQQTPGQGLQFLFEYFSETQRNKGNFPGRFSGRQFSNSRSEMNVSTLELGDSALYLCASSLDSGTGNTIYFGEGSWLTVV.

The chain uses TRBV28 and TRBJ2-7, with 9 bases identical to TRBD1. This CDR3 spans 18 amino acids. Germline CDR1 reads MDHEN; CDR2 reads SYDVKM. Trimming cost V 7 bases and J 1 base; bases outside gene matches: 17. For the CDR3, the DNA is TGTGCCAGCAAAACCGGGACAGGGAGGTTTTGGTTATCCTACGAGCAGTACTTC. Residues: CASKTGTGRFWLSYEQYF.

The chain links TRBV6-2 or TRBV6-3 to TRBJ2-3, with 7 nucleotides matching TRBD1. Looked up from germline, CDR1 is MNHEY and CDR2 is SVGEGT. This CDR3 has 15 amino acids. Trimming cost V 5 bases and J 1 base; bases outside gene matches: 6. The CDR3, as DNA: TGTGCCAGCAGTCACAGGGGATGGGGCACAGATACGCAGTATTTT. Its translation: CASSHRGWGTDTQYF.

The chain links TRBV7-2 to TRBJ2-1, with TRBD2 matching 10 bases. The germline V gene has CDR1 SGHTA and CDR2 FQGNSA. The ends lost 2 bases at V and 6 bases at J; junction bases unmatched: 4. The CDR3 spans 15 residues. The CDR3 coding sequence is TGTGCCAGCAGCTTATTTGTAGCGGGGGGCAATGAGCAGTTCTTC. Its protein is CASSLFVAGGNEQFF.

This clone was detected only a few times. J is TRBJ1-2 and V is TRBV5-1; TRBD1 is a possible D gene (5 bases). The germline gives CDR1 SGHRS, CDR2 YFSETQ. CDR3 length equals 13 residues. Trimming removed 2 bases at V and 8 bases at J, with 13 bases between. This chain's CDR3 is CASSLGGAGGYTF. DNA for the CDR3: TGCGCCAGCAGCTTAGGAGGGGCAGGCGGCTACACCTTC.